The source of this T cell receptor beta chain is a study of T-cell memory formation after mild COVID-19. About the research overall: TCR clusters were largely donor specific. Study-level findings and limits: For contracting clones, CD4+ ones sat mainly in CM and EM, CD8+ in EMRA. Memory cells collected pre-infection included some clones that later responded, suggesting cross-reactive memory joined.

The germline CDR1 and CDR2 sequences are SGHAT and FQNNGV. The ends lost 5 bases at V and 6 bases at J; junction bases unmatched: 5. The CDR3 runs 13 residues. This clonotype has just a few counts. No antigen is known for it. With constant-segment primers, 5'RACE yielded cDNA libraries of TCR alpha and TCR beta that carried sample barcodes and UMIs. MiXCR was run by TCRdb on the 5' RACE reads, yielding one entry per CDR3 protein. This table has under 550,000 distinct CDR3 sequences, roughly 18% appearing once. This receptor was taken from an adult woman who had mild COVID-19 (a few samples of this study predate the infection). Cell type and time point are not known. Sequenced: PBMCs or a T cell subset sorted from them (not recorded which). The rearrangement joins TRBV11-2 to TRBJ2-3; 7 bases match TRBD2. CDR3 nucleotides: TGTGCCAGCAGCGGCGGGAGTTGGGATACGCAGTATTTT. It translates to CASSGGSWDTQYF.